This T cell receptor (beta chain) was sequenced in a study of T cells in Graves' hyperthyroidism and ophthalmopathy. TCR beta CDR3 regions were amplified from RNA. The HTBI set primed first-round TCR CDR3 RT-PCR. TCRdb used MiXCR to reprocess the multiplex PCR reads, holding one entry per CDR3 protein. Of about 270,000 distinct CDR3 sequences listed, 20% to 25% were seen once; the top ten hold 25% to 30%. Germline V gives CDR1 KGHSH, CDR2 LQKENI. This CDR3 is built from 15 residues. J was trimmed by 5 bases and V by 5 bases; bases with no gene match: 9. This clonotype was recorded many times. V gene TRBV18 combines with J gene TRBJ2-5; 9 bases map to TRBD1. The sequenced material came from blood. The TCR sequence derives from a man aged 35-49 years with Graves' hyperthyroidism that later progressed to Graves' ophthalmopathy. The CDR3: CASSAGTGLRETQYF. The CDR3 DNA is TGTGCCAGCTCAGCTGGGACAGGGCTCAGGGAGACCCAGTACTTC.